This TCR beta chain was obtained from a study of metastatic and nonmetastatic thyroid tumors. About the study: Malignant thyroid and benign thyroid patients provided blood and tumor or nodule tissue whose repertoires were compared.

Each patient went into thyroid surgery without having received any treatment. This clone qualifies as medium-sized. Its antigen remains unidentified. Study-wide results and limits: As reported, TCR beta diversity in blood and tumor was significantly higher in malignant thyroid tumors than in benign nodules.

Using MiXCR, TCRdb re-called clones from the PCR reads. The profile shows fewer than 10,000 clones, 25% to 40% of them singletons. V shed 0 bases and J 3 bases; nucleotides not matched to a gene: 3. Germline CDR1 LNHNV, CDR2 YYDKDF (reference sequence). This CDR3 has 15 amino acids. The V call is TRBV15, the J call TRBJ2-3, with 7 bases matching TRBD2. What was sequenced was adjacent normal tissue. This TCR was sampled from a female donor with papillary thyroid cancer or a benign thyroid nodule (not recorded which). Some clones in this sample may be carry-over from other donors' samples. This chain's CDR3 is CATSREWGGTDTQYF. The DNA for the CDR3 is TGTGCCACCAGCAGAGAGTGGGGGGGGACAGATACGCAGTATTTT.